This T cell receptor (beta chain) was retrieved from a study of shared clonotypes between healthy human individuals. TCRdb's copy holds only in-frame clones and misses some; the assay was immunoSEQ multiplex PCR. The data contain about 1,800,000 clones, about 95% of them singletons. Broader study findings: How much donors shared clonotypes was expected to be affected by sequencing depth.

Terminally differentiated effector memory CD45RA+ cells were excluded from the naive CD8 cells, which were CD45RO-negative and positively selected for CCR7. This clone was recorded once. The target antigen is unknown. Material for sequencing was naive CD8+ T cells sorted from blood. The TCR sequence derives from a man between 18 and 35 years old in good health.

The CDR3 coding sequence is TGTGCCTGGAGTAATACAGGGTGGGGCACAGATACGCAGTATTTT. Amino acid sequence: CAWSNTGWGTDTQYF. The chain has TRBV30 and TRBJ2-3, with a possible D match to TRBD1 (6 bases). The V gene lost 2 bases and the J gene lost 1 base, with 13 bases spanning the gap. The germline CDR1 and CDR2 sequences are GTSNPN and SVGIG (reference sequence). The CDR3 runs 15 residues.